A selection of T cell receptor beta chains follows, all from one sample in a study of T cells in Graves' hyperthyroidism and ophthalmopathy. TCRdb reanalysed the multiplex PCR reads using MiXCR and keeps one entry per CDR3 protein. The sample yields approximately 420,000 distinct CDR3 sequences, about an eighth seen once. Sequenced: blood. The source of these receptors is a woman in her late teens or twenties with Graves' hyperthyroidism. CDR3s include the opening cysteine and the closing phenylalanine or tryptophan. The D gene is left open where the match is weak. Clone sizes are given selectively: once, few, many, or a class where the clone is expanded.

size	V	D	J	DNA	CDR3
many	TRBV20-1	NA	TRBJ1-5	TGCAGTGCTAGACTCTTATCAAGCAATCAGCCCCAGCATTTT	CSARLLSSNQPQHF
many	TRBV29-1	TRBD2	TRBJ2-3	TGCAGCGTTGAAGTGGGGGCGATGACTAGCGGGAGAGATACGCAGTATTTT	CSVEVGAMTSGRDTQYF
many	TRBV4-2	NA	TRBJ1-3	TGTGCCAGCAGCCAAGTCGCACAGCGGAATGGAAACACCATATATTTT	CASSQVAQRNGNTIYF
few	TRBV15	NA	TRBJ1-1	TGTGCCACCAGCAGAATAACGGGACAGAACACTGAAGCTTTCTTT	CATSRITGQNTEAFF
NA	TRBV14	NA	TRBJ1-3	TGTGCCAGCAGCCGACCTGGAAACACCATATATTTT	CASSRPGNTIYF
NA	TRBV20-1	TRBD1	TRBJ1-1	TGCAGTGCTAGAGAAACTGGACAGGGGGCATACACTGAAGCTTTCTTT	CSARETGQGAYTEAFF
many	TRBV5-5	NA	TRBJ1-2	TGTGCCAGCAGCTTGGCCGGGCGGGGTGGCTATGGCTACACCTTC	CASSLAGRGGYGYTF
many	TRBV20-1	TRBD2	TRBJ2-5	TGCAGTGCTAGAGGGGGACGGACTAGCGGGACCAACCAAGAGACCCAGTACTTC	CSARGGRTSGTNQETQYF
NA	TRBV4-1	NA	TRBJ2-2	TGCGCCAGCACCTCAGGGGAGAACACCGGGGAGCTGTTTTTT	CASTSGENTGELFF
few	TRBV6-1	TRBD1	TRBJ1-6	TGTGCCAGCAGCCCGAAACTGGGGGACAGCGGATCACCCCTCCACTTT	CASSPKLGDSGSPLHF
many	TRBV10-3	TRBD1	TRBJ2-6	TGTGCCATCAGACCGGGACAGGCATCCTCTGGGGCCAACGTCCTGACTTTC	CAIRPGQASSGANVLTF
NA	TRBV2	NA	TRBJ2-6	TGTGCCAGCTCCTTCTTCGCCTCTGGGGCCAACGTCCTGACTTTC	CASSFFASGANVLTF
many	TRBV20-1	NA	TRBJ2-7	TGCAGTGCTAGAGATCTGGGTCGGCAAGAGCAGTACTTC	CSARDLGRQEQYF
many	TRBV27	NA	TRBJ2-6	TGTGCCAGCAGTTTACGCTCAGAGGTCTCTGGGGCCAACGTCCTGACTTTC	CASSLRSEVSGANVLTF
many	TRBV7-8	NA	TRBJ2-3	TGTGCCAGCAGCCGGAGAGGTACGCAGTATTTT	CASSRRGTQYF
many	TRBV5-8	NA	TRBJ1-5	TGTGCCAGCAGCCAAAGGAGCACAGGGAACAGCAATCAGCCCCAGCATTTT	CASSQRSTGNSNQPQHF
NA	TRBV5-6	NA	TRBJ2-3	TGTGCCAGCAGCTTTGGACGGAGCACAGATACGCAGTATTTT	CASSFGRSTDTQYF
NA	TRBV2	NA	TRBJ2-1	TGTGCCAGCAGACTCCTCAGGGCGGACAATGAGCAGTTCTTC	CASRLLRADNEQFF
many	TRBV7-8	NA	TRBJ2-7	TGTGCCAGCAGCTTAATGGCAGGGGGGAGCGAGCAGTACTTC	CASSLMAGGSEQYF
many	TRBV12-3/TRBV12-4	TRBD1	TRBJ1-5	TGTGCCAGCAAAACCGGGACAGGGGGCGAGCCCCAGCATTTT	CASKTGTGGEPQHF
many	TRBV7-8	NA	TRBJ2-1	TGTGCCAGCAGCTACGGGATCCCTACGTACAATGAGCAGTTCTTC	CASSYGIPTYNEQFF
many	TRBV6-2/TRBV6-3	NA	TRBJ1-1	TGTGCCAGCAGTTACACAAGGACACTCCCCGTTCGAAACACTGAAGCTTTCTTT	CASSYTRTLPVRNTEAFF
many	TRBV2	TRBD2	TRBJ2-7	TGTGCCAGCAGGAGTAGCGGGGTTATAGGCTACGAGCAGTACTTC	CASRSSGVIGYEQYF
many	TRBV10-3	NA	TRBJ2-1	TGTGCCATCAGTGAAGGAACGGGAGTGGGCTTCAATGAGCAGTTCTTC	CAISEGTGVGFNEQFF
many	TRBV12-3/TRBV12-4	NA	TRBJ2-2	TGTGCCAGCCGTAGGGCCGGGGAGCTGTTTTTT	CASRRAGELFF
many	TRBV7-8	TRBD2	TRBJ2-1	TGTGCCAGCAGCCTCGGACTAGCCTGGAGTGAGCAGTTCTTC	CASSLGLAWSEQFF
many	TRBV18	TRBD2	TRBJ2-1	TGTGCCAGCTCACGATTTAGCGGGAGTCGTTCCTACAATGAGCAGTTCTTC	CASSRFSGSRSYNEQFF
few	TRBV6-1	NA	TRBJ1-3	TGTGCCAGCAGTTCTAGACGGGTCTCTGGAAACACCATATATTTT	CASSSRRVSGNTIYF
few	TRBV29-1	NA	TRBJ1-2	TGCAGCGTTGAACCAGGAGTCTATGGCTACACCTTC	CSVEPGVYGYTF
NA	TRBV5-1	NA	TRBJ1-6	TGCGCCAGCACCGAATCAGGGTTCCCGAATTCACCCCCCCACTTT	CASTESGFPNSPPHF
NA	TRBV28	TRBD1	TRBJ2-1	TGTGCCAGCAGCCCTACGACAGGGGTTGTCTACAATGAGCAGTTCTTC	CASSPTTGVVYNEQFF
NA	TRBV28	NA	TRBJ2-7	TGTGCCAGCAGTTCGGAGGCTAGTTTAACCGAGCAGTACTTC	CASSSEASLTEQYF
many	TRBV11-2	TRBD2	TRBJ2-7	TGTGCCAGCAGCCTGCGAGCGGGATACGAGCAGTACTTC	CASSLRAGYEQYF
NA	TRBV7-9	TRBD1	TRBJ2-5	TGTGCCAGCAGCACACATAGACAGGGGGTAGGAGAGACCCAGTACTTC	CASSTHRQGVGETQYF
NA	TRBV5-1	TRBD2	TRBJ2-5	TGTGCCAGCAGCTTGGGTCGGGGGGGGGTCCAAGAGACCCAGTACTTC	CASSLGRGGVQETQYF
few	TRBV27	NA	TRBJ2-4	TGTGCCAGCAGTTTATGGGCAGAATCAGACATTCAGTACTTC	CASSLWAESDIQYF
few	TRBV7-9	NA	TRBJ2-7	TGTGCCGCGGAGGCCGACTCCTACGAGCAGTACTTC	CAAEADSYEQYF
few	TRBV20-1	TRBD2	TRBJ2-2	TGCAGTGCTCGGGAGGGGAGTAGGGGCACCGGGGAGCTGTTTTTT	CSAREGSRGTGELFF
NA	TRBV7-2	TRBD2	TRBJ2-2	TGTGCCAGCAGCTCAACTAGCGGGGGGGGAACCGGGGAGCTGTTTTTT	CASSSTSGGGTGELFF
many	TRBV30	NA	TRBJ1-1	TGTGCCTGGACAGGGTTCAGCTGGATGAACACTGAAGCTTTCTTT	CAWTGFSWMNTEAFF
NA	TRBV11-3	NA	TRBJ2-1	TGTGCCAGCAGCTTAAGTCGAGTCCATGAGCAGTTCTTC	CASSLSRVHEQFF
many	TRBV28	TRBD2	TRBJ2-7	TGTGCCAGCAGTCCAATAGCGGGAGGGAGGTACGAGCAGTACTTC	CASSPIAGGRYEQYF
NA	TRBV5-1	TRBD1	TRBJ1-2	TGCGCCAGCAGCTTACTCTCCGGGACAGGGGGCGACTATGGCTACACCTTC	CASSLLSGTGGDYGYTF
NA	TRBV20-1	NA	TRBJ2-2	TGCAGTGCTAGAGTTGAGGGGATCGACACCGGGGAGCTGTTTTTT	CSARVEGIDTGELFF
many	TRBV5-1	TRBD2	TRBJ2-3	TGCGCCAGCAGCTTGGAGACTAGCTCAGATACGCAGTATTTT	CASSLETSSDTQYF
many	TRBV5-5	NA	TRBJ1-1	TGTGCCAGCAGCACCCTGGCGGGGAGATTGAACACTGAAGCTTTCTTT	CASSTLAGRLNTEAFF
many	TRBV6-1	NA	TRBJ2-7	TGTGCCAGCAGTTACAGTTCCGGGGACTGGGACTACGAGCAGTACTTC	CASSYSSGDWDYEQYF
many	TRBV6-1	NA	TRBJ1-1	TGTGCCAGCAGCGCAGTGGGGAACACTGAAGCTTTCTTT	CASSAVGNTEAFF
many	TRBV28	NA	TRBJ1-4	TGTGCCAGCAACGACCTCGAGGGTGAAAAACTGTTTTTT	CASNDLEGEKLFF